The present TCR beta chain was sequenced within a study of human T cells and chemical hapten exposure. Overall study: Patients had diphenylcyclopropenone applied to the scalp weekly throughout the approximately 25-week study. After 6 days, upper back 0.01% DPC patch tests were scored.

The time point is: pre-sensitization, week 0. Treatment indicated: therapeutic diphenylcyclopropenone sensitization with weekly scalp DPC. Study-wide findings and caveats: Relative to controls, expanded TCRs formed significantly more large CDR3 similarity clusters. High-frequency TCRs, those above 1 in 1000, stayed the same after DPC sensitization.

This clonotype came up a few times. Its target is unknown. TCRdb fed the RACE reads into MiXCR, producing one record per CDR3 protein. The data contain a few hundred thousand distinct CDR3 sequences, 7.5% to 10% of them singletons. The origin of this receptor is a woman aged 40-49 years with alopecia areata. Some clones in this sample may be carry-over from other donors' samples. The sequencing here drew on whole blood, taken in connection with sensitization to the hapten diphenylcyclopropenone (DPC).

CDR3: CASSLPPGHISGNTIYF. The CDR3 DNA sequence: TGTGCCAGCAGTTTACCTCCGGGACACATCTCTGGAAACACCATATATTTT. The chain has TRBV28 and TRBJ1-3, with a weak D call TRBD1 (6 bases). The CDR3 sequence is 17 residues long. With 2 bases removed from V and 0 bases from J, the gap between germline ends came to 14 bases. In germline, CDR1 is MDHEN, CDR2 SYDVKM.